The present T cell receptor (beta chain) was sequenced within a study of shared clonotypes between healthy human individuals. Study background: Each donor's CD8 memory used one plate, CD8 naive two, each CD4 subset three.

The CDR3 runs 14 residues. The junction had 9 bases not matched to a gene; V was cut back by 8 bases and J by 5 bases. Germline V gene lookup returns CDR1 ENHRY and CDR2 SYGVKD. Study-level findings and limits: In several donors, approximately 5% of naive CD4 clonotypes appeared in common.

Profiling relied on immunoSEQ multiplex PCR, and the TCRdb table lists in-frame clones only, not all of them. The table lists 1.4 million or so clones, 98% of them singletons. With regard to this clone: Its antigen is unidentified.

Sample: naive CD4+ T cells sorted from blood. As for subset: CD45RA+ positively selected. The gene calls are TRBV10-3 and TRBJ2-7; 10 nucleotides match TRBD2. This receptor was identified in a man under 40 in good health. CDR3 loop: CAISDLAGADEQYF. In nucleotides, the CDR3 is TGTGCCATCTCCGATCTAGCGGGAGCAGACGAGCAGTACTTC.